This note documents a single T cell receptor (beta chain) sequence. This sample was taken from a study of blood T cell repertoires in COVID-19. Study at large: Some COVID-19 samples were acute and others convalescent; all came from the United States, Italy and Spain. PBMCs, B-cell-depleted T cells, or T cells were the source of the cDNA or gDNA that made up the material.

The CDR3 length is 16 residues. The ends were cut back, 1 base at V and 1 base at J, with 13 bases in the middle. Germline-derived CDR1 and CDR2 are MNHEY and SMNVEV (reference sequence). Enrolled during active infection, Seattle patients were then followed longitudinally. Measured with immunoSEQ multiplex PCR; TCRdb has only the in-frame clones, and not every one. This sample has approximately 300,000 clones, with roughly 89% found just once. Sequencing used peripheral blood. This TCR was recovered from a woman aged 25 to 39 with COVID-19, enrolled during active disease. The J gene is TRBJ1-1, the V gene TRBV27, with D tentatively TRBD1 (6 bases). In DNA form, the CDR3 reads TGTGCCAGCAGTTTATACTCCGGGACAACGAACACTGAAGCTTTCTTT. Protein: CASSLYSGTTNTEAFF.